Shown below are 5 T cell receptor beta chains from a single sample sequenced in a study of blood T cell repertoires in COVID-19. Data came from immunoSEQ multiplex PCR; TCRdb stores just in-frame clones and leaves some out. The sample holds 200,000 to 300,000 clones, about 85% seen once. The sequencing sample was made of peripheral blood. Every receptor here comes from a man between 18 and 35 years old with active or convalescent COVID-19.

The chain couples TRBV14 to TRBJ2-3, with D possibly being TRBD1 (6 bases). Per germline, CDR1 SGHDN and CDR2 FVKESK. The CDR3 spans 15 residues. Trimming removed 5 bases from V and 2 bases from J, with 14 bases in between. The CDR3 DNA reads TGTGCCAGCAGCTCCTTGGACAGCTTCACAGATACGCAGTATTTT. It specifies CASSSLDSFTDTQYF.

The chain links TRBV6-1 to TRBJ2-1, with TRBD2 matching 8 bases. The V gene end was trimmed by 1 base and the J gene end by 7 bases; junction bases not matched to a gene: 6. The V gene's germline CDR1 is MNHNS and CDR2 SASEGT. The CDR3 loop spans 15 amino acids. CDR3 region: CASSEGPSGLNEQFF. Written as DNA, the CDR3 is TGTGCCAGCAGTGAAGGGCCTAGCGGGCTGAATGAGCAGTTCTTC.

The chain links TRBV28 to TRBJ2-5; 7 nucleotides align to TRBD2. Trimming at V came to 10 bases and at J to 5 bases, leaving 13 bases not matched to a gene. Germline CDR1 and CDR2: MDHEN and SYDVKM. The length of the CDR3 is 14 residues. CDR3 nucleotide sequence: TGTGCCACTTCAGGGAGGGCGAGTTGGGAGACCCAGTACTTC. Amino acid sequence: CATSGRASWETQYF.

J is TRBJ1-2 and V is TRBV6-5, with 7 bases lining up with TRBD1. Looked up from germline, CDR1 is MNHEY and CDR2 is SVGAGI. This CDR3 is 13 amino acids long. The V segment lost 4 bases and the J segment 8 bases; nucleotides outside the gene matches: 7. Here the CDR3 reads CASSSGTARGYTF. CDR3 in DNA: TGTGCCAGCAGTTCTGGGACAGCTAGGGGCTACACCTTC.

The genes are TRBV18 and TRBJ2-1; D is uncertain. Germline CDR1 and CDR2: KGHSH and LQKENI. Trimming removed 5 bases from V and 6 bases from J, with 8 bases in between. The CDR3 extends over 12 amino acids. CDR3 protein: CASSALANEQFF. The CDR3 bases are TGTGCCAGCTCAGCCCTGGCCAATGAGCAGTTCTTC.